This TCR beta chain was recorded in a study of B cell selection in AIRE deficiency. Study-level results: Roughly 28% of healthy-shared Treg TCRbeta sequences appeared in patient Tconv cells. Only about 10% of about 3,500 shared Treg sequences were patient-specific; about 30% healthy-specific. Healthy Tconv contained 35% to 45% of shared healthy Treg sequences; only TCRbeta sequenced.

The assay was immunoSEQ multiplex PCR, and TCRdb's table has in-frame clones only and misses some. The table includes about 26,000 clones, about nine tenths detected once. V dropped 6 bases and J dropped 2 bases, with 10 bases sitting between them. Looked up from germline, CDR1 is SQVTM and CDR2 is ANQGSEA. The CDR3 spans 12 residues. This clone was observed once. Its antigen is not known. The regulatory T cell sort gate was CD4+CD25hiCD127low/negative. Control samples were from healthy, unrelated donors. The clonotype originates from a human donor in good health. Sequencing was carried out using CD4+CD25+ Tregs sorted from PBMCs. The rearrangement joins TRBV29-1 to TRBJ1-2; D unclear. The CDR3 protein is CSVQASNYGYTF. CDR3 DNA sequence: TGCAGCGTACAAGCCTCCAACTATGGCTACACCTTC. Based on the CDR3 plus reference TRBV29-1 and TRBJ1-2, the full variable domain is SAVISQKPSRDICQRGTSLTIQCQVDSQVTMMFWYRQQPGQSLTLIATANQGSEATYESGFVIDKFPISRPNLTFSTLTVSNMSPEDSSIYLCSVQASNYGYTFGSGTRLTVV.